This entry is about one TCR beta chain. Its antigen remains unidentified. TRB rearrangements spanning V, D and J were amplified using mixed TRB-A/B primers. TCRdb re-analysed the multiplex PCR reads in MiXCR, keeping a single row per CDR3 protein. The sample carries thousands of distinct CDR3 sequences, roughly 46% recorded once. This CDR3 is 14 amino acids long. Trimming shortened V by 2 bases and J by 5 bases, and 11 bases separated the two germline ends. Per the germline V gene, CDR1 is SGHVS and CDR2 is FNYEAQ. Peripheral blood genomic DNA, not sorted cells or RNA, was the template. The sample comes from a study of T cell repertoires in aging, cancer and after chemotherapy. Looking at the study overall: Donor ages fell into six groups from 30 or younger up to 70 or older. The full dataset contained around 8.2 million TCR reads.

Study-level results: Untreated cancer patients had significantly lower blood TCR diversity than age-matched healthy donors.

V and J are TRBV7-6 and TRBJ2-3; TRBD2 might be the D (5 bases). The sequence derives from a human donor with a solid tumor. Sample: blood. CDR3 sequence reads: CASSLTGKGDTQYF. Written as DNA, the CDR3 is TGTGCCAGCAGCTTAACCGGGAAAGGAGATACGCAGTATTTT.